This record concerns one T cell receptor (beta chain) sequence. Healthy bone marrow donors formed the donor group. The data derive from a study of cytomegalovirus exposure and HLA in healthy donors. Germline V lookup: CDR1 SGHTA, CDR2 FQGNSA. V shed 1 base and J shed 2 bases, with 7 bases lying between them. CDR3 length: 14 amino acids. PCR amplification relied on 60 Vbeta primers (plus 13 Jbeta primers). TCRdb's copy holds only in-frame clones and misses some; the assay was immunoSEQ multiplex PCR. The sample has roughly 170,000 clones; less than 90% are singletons. This sequence joins TRBV7-2 and TRBJ2-3; D is unresolved. The sequence was obtained from a man between 50 and 59 years old in good health and CMV-seronegative. The sample comprised PBMCs. The CDR3 sequence: CASSLGGNTDTQYF. In DNA, the CDR3 is TGTGCCAGCAGCTTAGGCGGTAACACAGATACGCAGTATTTT.